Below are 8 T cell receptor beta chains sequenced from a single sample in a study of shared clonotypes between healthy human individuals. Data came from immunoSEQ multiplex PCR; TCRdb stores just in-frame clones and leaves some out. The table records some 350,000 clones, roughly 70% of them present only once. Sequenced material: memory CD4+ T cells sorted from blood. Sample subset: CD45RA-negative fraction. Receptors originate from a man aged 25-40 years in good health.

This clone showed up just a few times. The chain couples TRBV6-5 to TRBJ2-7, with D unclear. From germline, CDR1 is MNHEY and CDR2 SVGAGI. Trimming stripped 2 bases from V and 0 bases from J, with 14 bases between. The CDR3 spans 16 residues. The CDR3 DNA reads TGTGCCAGCAGTTACGATTCCCGTGGTAACTCCTACGAGCAGTACTTC. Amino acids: CASSYDSRGNSYEQYF.

The CDR3 bases are TGTGCCACCAGCAATGGGCCCGGCCGTGGGAACACTGAAGCTTTCTTT. Amino acids: CATSNGPGRGNTEAFF. This chain connects TRBV15 to TRBJ1-1; no firm D call. Between the trimmed V and J ends, which lost 4 bases and 1 base, there was a span of 16 bases. Germline V gives CDR1 LNHNV, CDR2 YYDKDF (reference sequence). The CDR3 is made up of 16 amino acids.

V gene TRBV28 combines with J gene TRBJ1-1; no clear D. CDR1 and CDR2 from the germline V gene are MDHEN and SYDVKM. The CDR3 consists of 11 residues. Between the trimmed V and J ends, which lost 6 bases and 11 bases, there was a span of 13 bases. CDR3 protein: CASRGRFVAFF. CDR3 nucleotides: TGTGCCAGCAGGGGGAGGTTTGTGGCTTTCTTT.

The CDR3 DNA sequence: TGCGCCAGCAGCTACCAAGGAGCTACTAGCACAGATACGCAGTATTTT. This encodes CASSYQGATSTDTQYF. The chain combines TRBV5-1 with TRBJ2-3; D is uncertain. This CDR3 is 16 amino acids long. Germline assignment: CDR1 SGHRS and CDR2 YFSETQ. The ends were cut back, 3 bases at V and 0 bases at J, with 14 bases in the middle.

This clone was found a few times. This chain's CDR3 is CASSVSGYQSPLHF. In nucleotides, the CDR3 is TGTGCCAGCAGTGTATCGGGTTATCAGTCACCCCTCCACTTT. The chain employs TRBV2 and TRBJ1-6, with D hard to call. Trimming cost V 4 bases and J 10 bases, with 14 bases left between them. The CDR3 contains 14 residues. Germline V gene data show CDR1 as SNHLY and CDR2 as FYNNEI.

CDR3: CASRTLQENTEAFF. CDR3 DNA: TGTGCCAGCAGAACCCTCCAGGAGAACACTGAAGCTTTCTTT. This chain connects TRBV28 to TRBJ1-1, with unresolved D. V was cut by 6 bases and J by 1 base, with 12 bases left in between. This CDR3 is built from 14 residues. CDR1 and CDR2 (germline): MDHEN, SYDVKM.

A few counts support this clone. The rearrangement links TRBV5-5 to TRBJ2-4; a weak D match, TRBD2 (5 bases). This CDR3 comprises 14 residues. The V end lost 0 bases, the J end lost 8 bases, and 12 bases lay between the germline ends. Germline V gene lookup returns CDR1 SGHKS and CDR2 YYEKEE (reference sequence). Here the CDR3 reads CASSLVPADYIQYF. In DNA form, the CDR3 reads TGTGCCAGCAGCTTGGTTCCAGCGGATTACATTCAGTACTTC.

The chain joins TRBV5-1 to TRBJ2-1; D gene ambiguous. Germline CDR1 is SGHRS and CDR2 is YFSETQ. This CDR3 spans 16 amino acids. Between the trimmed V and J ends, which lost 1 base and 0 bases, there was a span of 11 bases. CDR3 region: CASSLPALSSYNEQFF. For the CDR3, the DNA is TGCGCCAGCAGCTTGCCAGCGTTGAGCTCCTACAATGAGCAGTTCTTC.